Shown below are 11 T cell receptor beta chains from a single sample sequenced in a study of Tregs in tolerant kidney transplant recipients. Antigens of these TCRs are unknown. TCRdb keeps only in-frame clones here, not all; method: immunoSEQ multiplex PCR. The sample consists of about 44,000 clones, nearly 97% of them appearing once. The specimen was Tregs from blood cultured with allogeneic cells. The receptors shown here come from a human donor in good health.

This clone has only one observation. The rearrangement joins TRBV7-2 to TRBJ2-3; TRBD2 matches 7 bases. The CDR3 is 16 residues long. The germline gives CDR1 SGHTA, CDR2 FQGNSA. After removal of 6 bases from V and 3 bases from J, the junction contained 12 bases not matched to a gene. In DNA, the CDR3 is TGTGCCAGCAGGTGGGGGGGATCCCCGGGGACAGATACGCAGTATTTT. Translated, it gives CASRWGGSPGTDTQYF.

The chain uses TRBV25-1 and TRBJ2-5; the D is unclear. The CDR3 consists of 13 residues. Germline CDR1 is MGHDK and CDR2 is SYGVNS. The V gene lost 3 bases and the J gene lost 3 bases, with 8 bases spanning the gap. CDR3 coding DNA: TGTGCCAGCAGTGACCTCGATGAAGAGACCCAGTACTTC. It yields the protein CASSDLDEETQYF.

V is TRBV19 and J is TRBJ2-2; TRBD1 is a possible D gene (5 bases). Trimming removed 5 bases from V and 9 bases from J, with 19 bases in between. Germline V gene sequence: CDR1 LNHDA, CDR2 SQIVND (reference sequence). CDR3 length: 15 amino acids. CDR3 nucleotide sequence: TGTGCCAGTAGTCCCTCGGGCAGGGCAGGTCGGGAGCTGTTTTTT. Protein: CASSPSGRAGRELFF.

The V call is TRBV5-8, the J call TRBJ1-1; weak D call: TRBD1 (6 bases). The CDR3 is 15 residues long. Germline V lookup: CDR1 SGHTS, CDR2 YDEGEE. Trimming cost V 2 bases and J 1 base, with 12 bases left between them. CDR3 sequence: CASSLVGGWNTEAFF. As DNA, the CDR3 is TGTGCCAGCAGCTTAGTGGGGGGCTGGAACACTGAAGCTTTCTTT.

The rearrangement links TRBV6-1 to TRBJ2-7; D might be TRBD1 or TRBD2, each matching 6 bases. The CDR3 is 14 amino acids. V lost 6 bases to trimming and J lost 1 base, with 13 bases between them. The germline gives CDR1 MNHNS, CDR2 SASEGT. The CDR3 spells CASRRRGESYEQYF. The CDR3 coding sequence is TGTGCCAGCAGGAGAAGGGGGGAATCCTACGAGCAGTACTTC.

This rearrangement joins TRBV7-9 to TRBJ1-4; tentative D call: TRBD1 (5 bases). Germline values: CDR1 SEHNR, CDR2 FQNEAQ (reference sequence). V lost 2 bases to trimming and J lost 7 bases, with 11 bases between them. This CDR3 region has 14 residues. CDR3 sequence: CASSLTGGSEKLFF. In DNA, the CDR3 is TGTGCCAGCAGCTTAACAGGAGGGAGTGAAAAACTGTTTTTT.

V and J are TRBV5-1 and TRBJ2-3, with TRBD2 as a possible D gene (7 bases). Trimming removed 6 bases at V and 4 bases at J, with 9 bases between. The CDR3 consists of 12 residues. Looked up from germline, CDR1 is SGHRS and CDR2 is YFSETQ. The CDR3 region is CASKGGADTQYF. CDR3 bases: TGCGCCAGCAAGGGGGGGGCAGATACGCAGTATTTT.

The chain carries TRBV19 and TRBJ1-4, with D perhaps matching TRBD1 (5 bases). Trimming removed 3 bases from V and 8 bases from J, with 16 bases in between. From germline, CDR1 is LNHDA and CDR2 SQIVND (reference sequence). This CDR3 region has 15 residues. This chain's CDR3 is CASSIGTLAREKLFF. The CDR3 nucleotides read TGTGCCAGTAGTATCGGGACTCTTGCAAGAGAAAAACTGTTTTTT.

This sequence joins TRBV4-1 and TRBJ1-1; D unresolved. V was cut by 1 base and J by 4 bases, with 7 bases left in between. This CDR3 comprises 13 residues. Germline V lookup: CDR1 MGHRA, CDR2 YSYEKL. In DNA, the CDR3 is TGCGCCAGCAGCCAAGTCTCGAGCACTGAAGCTTTCTTT. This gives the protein CASSQVSSTEAFF.

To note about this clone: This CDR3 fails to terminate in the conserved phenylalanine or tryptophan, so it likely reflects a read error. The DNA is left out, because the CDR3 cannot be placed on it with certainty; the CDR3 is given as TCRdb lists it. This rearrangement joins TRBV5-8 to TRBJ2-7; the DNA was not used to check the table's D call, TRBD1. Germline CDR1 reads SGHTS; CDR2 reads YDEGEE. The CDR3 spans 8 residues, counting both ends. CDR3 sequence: CASSLNSS.

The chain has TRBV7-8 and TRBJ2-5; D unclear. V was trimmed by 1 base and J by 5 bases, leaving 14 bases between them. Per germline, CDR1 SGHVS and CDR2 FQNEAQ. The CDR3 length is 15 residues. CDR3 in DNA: TGTGCCAGCAGCTTAGGGCAGGCCGATGGGGAGACCCAGTACTTC. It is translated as CASSLGQADGETQYF.